What follows are 24 T cell receptor beta chains derived from one specimen sequenced in a study of low-dose radiotherapy and immunotherapy resistance in tumors. Time point here: before trial treatment. Gene-specific TRAV and TRBV primers were used for first-strand cDNA, covering alpha and beta chains. The authors ran around 22 PCR cycles to amplify TCRs with a constant-region primer and V-primer adapter. TCRdb reprocessed the reads via MiXCR and lists one record per CDR3 protein. Among fewer than 95,000 distinct CDR3 sequences listed, around 9.2% were seen once. The sample consisted of PBMCs, taken before treatment. These receptors were taken from a male donor with prostate cancer.

This clonotype showed up many times. The V and J genes are TRBV2 and TRBJ1-6, with 8 bases matching TRBD1. Losses at the gene ends were 5 bases for V and 14 bases for J; bases not matched to a gene: 8. The germline V gene encodes CDR1 SNHLY and CDR2 FYNNEI. This CDR3 has 13 residues. CDR3 nucleotide sequence: TGTGCCAGCAGTTACGCGCCGGGACAGGCCCTCCACTTT. This translates into CASSYAPGQALHF.

The chain couples TRBV26 to TRBJ2-6; the D call of TRBD2 is as the table states it, not checked on the DNA. TRBV26 is labeled a pseudogene. The CDR3 runs to 15 residues. CDR3: CASNREGAGANVLTF. Written as DNA, the CDR3 is TGTGCCAGCAACCGGGAGGGAGCCGGGGCCAACGTCCTGACTTTC.

This clonotype was recorded at least ten times. This sequence joins TRBV23-1 and TRBJ1-5, with TRBD1 matching 8 bases. TRBV23-1 counts as an open reading frame of uncertain function. This CDR3 has 17 residues. V was pared by 10 bases and J by 0 bases, with 14 bases of the junction left unmatched. CDR3 nucleotide sequence: TGCGCCACCAACCGGACAGGGCAACCTTATAGCAATCAGCCCCAGCATTTT. Amino acid sequence: CATNRTGQPYSNQPQHF.

This clonotype was counted many times. The junction shows a germline mismatch at one end, possibly a read error. The rearrangement links TRBV6-1 to TRBJ1-5, with D unresolved. In germline, CDR1 is MNHNS, CDR2 SASEGT. The CDR3 length is 14 residues. The CDR3 coding sequence is TGTGCCATCAGTGAAACAGTTGTGAATCAGCCCCAGCATTTT. Translating it yields CAISETVVNQPQHF.

This clonotype was counted many times. V is TRBV6-2 or TRBV6-3 and J is TRBJ2-1; D is unresolved. V was shortened by 2 bases and J by 4 bases, with 6 bases between the two germline ends. Looked up from germline, CDR1 is MNHEY and CDR2 is SVGEGT. The CDR3 loop spans 13 amino acids. The CDR3 region has the DNA TGTGCCAGCAGTTACGCAGCGTACAATGAGCAGTTCTTC. This gives the protein CASSYAAYNEQFF.

Points on this clonotype: A read error is possible here, since a much larger clone lies one base away. The DNA for the CDR3 is TGTGCCAGCAGCTTAACTTCCACCGGGGAGCTGTCTTTT. The encoded protein is CASSLTSTGELSF. The chain has TRBV5-1 and TRBJ2-2; possible D gene TRBD2, 5 bases. Looked up from germline, CDR1 is SGHRS and CDR2 is YFSETQ. The CDR3 extends over 13 amino acids.

The table lists this clonotype with many counts. This chain joins TRBV7-8 and TRBJ2-7; 9 bases agree with TRBD2. The germline V gene encodes CDR1 SGHVS and CDR2 FQNEAQ. With 6 bases clipped from V and 2 bases from J, the junction kept 8 bases outside the gene matches. CDR3 length: 15 amino acids. This CDR3 is CASRSSSGMTYEQYF. As DNA, the CDR3 is TGTGCCAGCAGATCCTCTAGCGGGATGACCTACGAGCAGTACTTC. The full variable domain, rest sourced from reference TRBV7-8 and TRBJ2-7, is GAGVSQSPRYKVAKRGQDVALRCDPISGHVSLFWYQQALGQGPEFLTYFQNEAQLDKSGLPSDRFFAERPEGSVSTLKIQRTQQEDSAVYLCASRSSSGMTYEQYFGPGTRLTVT.

This clonotype was found many times. J is TRBJ2-4 and V is TRBV7-2, with D unclear. This CDR3 is built from 14 residues. With 5 bases removed from V and 1 base from J, the gap between germline ends came to 9 bases. CDR1 is SGHTA and CDR2 is FQGNSA in the germline V gene. For the CDR3, the DNA is TGTGCCAGCAGCCAGGACGCCGCCAAAAACATTCAGTACTTC. Protein sequence: CASSQDAAKNIQYF. Full variable domain (remainder filled in from reference TRBV7-2 and TRBJ2-4): GAGVSQSPSNKVTEKGKDVELRCDPISGHTALYWYRQSLGQGLEFLIYFQGNSAPDKSGLPSDRFSAERTGGSVSTLTIQRTQQEDSAVYLCASSQDAAKNIQYFGAGTRLSVL.

The chain carries TRBV9 and TRBJ1-1; the D gene is possibly TRBD1 (6 bases). CDR1 is SGDLS, CDR2 YYNGEE, per germline. Deletions cut 2 bases from V and 8 bases from J, with 19 bases between. The CDR3 runs to 15 residues. The CDR3 sequence is CASSVAGQRGQEAFF. CDR3 sequence (DNA): TGTGCCAGCAGCGTCGCGGGTCAGCGAGGACAGGAAGCTTTCTTT.

V and J are TRBV29-1 and TRBJ2-1, with unresolved D. From germline, CDR1 is SQVTM and CDR2 ANQGSEA. Trimming left V 1 base short and J 4 bases short, with 8 bases between. This CDR3 has 13 amino acids. The CDR3 DNA is TGCAGCGTTGAAGTTCCCCGATACAATGAGCAGTTCTTC. Protein sequence: CSVEVPRYNEQFF.

This clonotype has ten or more counts. The gene calls are TRBV18 and TRBJ2-7; 7 nucleotides agree with TRBD1. Germline CDR1 is KGHSH and CDR2 is LQKENI. Losses at the gene ends were 0 bases for V and 4 bases for J; bases not matched to a gene: 6. This CDR3 is built from 15 residues. The CDR3 DNA reads as TGTGCCAGCTCACCACCCGACAGGGCTGGTTACGAGCAGTACTTC. Amino acid sequence: CASSPPDRAGYEQYF.

This clonotype was detected once. The V gene is TRBV7-3, the J gene TRBJ2-3; D is ambiguous. This CDR3 comprises 15 residues. V was clipped by 1 base and J by 1 base, with 9 bases between them. CDR1 and CDR2 from the germline V gene are SGHTA and FQGTGA. CDR3 amino acids: CASSLIAARTDTQYF. The CDR3 DNA follows: TGTGCCAGCAGCTTAATTGCGGCACGCACAGATACGCAGTATTTT.

In this sample, this clonotype turned up many times. The gene calls are TRBV6-2 or TRBV6-3 and TRBJ2-2; 7 bases fit TRBD2. The CDR3 contains 17 residues. V lost 0 bases and J lost 3; bases outside the gene matches: 7. The V gene's germline CDR1 is MNHEY and CDR2 SVGEGT. The CDR3 DNA reads as TGTGCCAGCAGTTACTCGTTCCGCGGGAGCCACACCGGGGAGCTGTTTTTT. Amino acid sequence: CASSYSFRGSHTGELFF.

The chain is built from TRBV21-1 and TRBJ2-1; TRBD2 is taken as the D call from the table, unchecked against the DNA. TRBV21-1 counts as a pseudogene. The CDR3 extends over 21 amino acids. CDR3 region: CASSKAPTSGRAQEAHNEQFF. In nucleotides, the CDR3 is TGTGCCAGCAGCAAAGCACCCACTAGCGGGAGAGCCCAAGAGGCACACAATGAGCAGTTCTTC.

Ten or more counts support this clonotype. This chain connects TRBV28 to TRBJ2-1, with 13 bases matching TRBD2. The ends lost 7 bases at V and 3 bases at J; junction bases unmatched: 12. This CDR3 contains 18 residues. Germline CDR1 and CDR2: MDHEN and SYDVKM. The CDR3 reads CASKPGTSGAGVYNEQFF. The CDR3 DNA is TGTGCCAGCAAACCCGGGACTAGCGGGGCCGGTGTCTACAATGAGCAGTTCTTC.

At least ten counts were recorded for this clonotype. J is TRBJ2-1 and V is TRBV9; TRBD2 agrees at 14 bases. The V gene end was trimmed by 0 bases and the J gene end by 7 bases; junction bases not matched to a gene: 6. The germline CDR1 and CDR2 sequences are SGDLS and YYNGEE. The CDR3 is 17 residues long. CDR3 bases: TGTGCCAGCAGCGTAGAGACTAGCGGGAGGGCCGGGAATGAGCAGTTCTTC. This gives the protein CASSVETSGRAGNEQFF.

The chain is built from TRBV10-3 and TRBJ1-2; the match to TRBD1 covers 9 bases. The CDR3 extends over 15 amino acids. CDR1 and CDR2 (germline): ENHRY, SYGVKD. The ends lost 3 bases at V and 7 bases at J; junction bases unmatched: 9. The CDR3 protein is CAISDSSQGAGGYTF. The CDR3 DNA reads as TGTGCCATCAGTGATTCGTCACAGGGGGCGGGTGGCTACACCTTC.

This clonotype was seen once. A far bigger clonotype differs at one base, so this is likely a read error. V usage is TRBV6-2 or TRBV6-3 and J usage is TRBJ1-6; 9 bases match TRBD1. With V trimmed by 6 bases and J by 5 bases, 5 bases remained unmatched. There are 15 residues in the CDR3. Per the germline V gene, CDR1 is MNHEY and CDR2 is SVGEGT. CDR3 sequence reads: CASRGGQGNNSPLHF. The DNA of the CDR3 is TGTGCCAGCAGGGGCGGACAGGGGAATAATTCACCCCTCCACTTT.

Worth noting for this clonotype: This clone may be a read error of a much larger clone one base away. CDR3 protein: CAWSAQVSGNTIYF. The CDR3 DNA sequence: TGTGCCTGGAGTGCACAGGTTTCTGGAAACACCATATATTTT. This chain uses TRBV30 with TRBJ1-3; TRBD1 might be the D (5 bases). Trimming removed 1 base from V and 1 base from J, with 8 bases in between. The CDR3 has 14 residues. CDR1 and CDR2 (germline): GTSNPN, SVGIG (reference sequence).

This clonotype was observed at least ten times. The chain has TRBV6-5 and TRBJ2-1, with 8 positions matching TRBD1. Germline values: CDR1 MNHEY, CDR2 SVGAGI. This CDR3 is built from 14 residues. Unmatched junction bases numbered 2, after V lost 2 bases and J lost 5 bases. The CDR3 here is CASSYGTGNNEQFF. CDR3 coding DNA: TGTGCCAGCAGTTACGGGACAGGTAACAATGAGCAGTTCTTC.

This clonotype was picked up many times. This chain uses TRBV7-8 with TRBJ2-1, with D possibly TRBD1 on 6 matching bases. Trimming took 1 base from V and 4 from J, leaving 14 bases between them. This CDR3 comprises 16 residues. Germline loops: CDR1 SGHVS, CDR2 FQNEAQ. DNA for the CDR3: TGTGCCAGCAGCTTAGGAGCGACAGGTGTTTACAATGAGCAGTTCTTC. It is translated as CASSLGATGVYNEQFF.

This clonotype was observed many times. The gene calls are TRBV6-2 or TRBV6-3 and TRBJ1-2; D possibly corresponds to TRBD1 (5 bases). The CDR3 is made up of 15 amino acids. The V and J ends lost 6 bases and 3 bases respectively, with 17 bases between them. The V gene's germline CDR1 is MNHEY and CDR2 SVGEGT. The CDR3 nucleotides are TGTGCCAGCAGCCGCACTGTGAGGGGCCACTATGGCTACACCTTC. The encoded protein is CASSRTVRGHYGYTF.

This clonotype was counted at least ten times. In DNA, the CDR3 is TGTGCCAGCAGACAACCGGGACTTCCGGCAGATACGCAGTATTTT. This translates into CASRQPGLPADTQYF. V usage is TRBV7-2 and J usage is TRBJ2-3; TRBD2 is a possible D gene (6 bases). Germline lookup yields CDR1 SGHTA and CDR2 FQGNSA. The V and J ends lost 6 bases and 4 bases respectively, with 17 bases between them. The CDR3 is 15 amino acids.

This clonotype was observed many times. The chain is built from TRBV5-1 and TRBJ2-7; no clear D gene. The germline gives CDR1 SGHRS, CDR2 YFSETQ. The germline V and J ends were trimmed by 0 bases and 3 bases, with 10 bases remaining between them. The CDR3 consists of 14 residues. CDR3: CASSLESGFYEQYF. The CDR3 DNA sequence: TGCGCCAGCAGCTTGGAATCTGGTTTCTACGAGCAGTACTTC.